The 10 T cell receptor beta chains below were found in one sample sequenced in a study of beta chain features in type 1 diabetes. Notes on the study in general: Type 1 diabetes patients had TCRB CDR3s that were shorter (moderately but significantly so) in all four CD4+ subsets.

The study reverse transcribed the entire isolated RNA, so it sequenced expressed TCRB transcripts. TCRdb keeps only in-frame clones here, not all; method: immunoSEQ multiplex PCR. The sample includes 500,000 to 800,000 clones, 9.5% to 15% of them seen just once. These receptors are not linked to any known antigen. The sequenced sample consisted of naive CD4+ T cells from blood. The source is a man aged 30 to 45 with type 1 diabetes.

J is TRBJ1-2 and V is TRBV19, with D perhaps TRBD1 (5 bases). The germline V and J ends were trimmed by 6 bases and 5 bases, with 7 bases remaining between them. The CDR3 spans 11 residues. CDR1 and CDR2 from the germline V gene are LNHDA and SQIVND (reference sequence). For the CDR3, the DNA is TGTGCCAGTAGGGGACTTTATGGCTACACCTTC. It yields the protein CASRGLYGYTF.

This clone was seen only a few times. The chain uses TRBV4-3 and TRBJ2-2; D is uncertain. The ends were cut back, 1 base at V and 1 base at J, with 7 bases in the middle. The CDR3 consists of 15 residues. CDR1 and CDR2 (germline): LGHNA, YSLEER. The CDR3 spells CASSQGMQNTGELFF. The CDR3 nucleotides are TGCGCCAGCAGCCAAGGAATGCAGAACACCGGGGAGCTGTTTTTT.

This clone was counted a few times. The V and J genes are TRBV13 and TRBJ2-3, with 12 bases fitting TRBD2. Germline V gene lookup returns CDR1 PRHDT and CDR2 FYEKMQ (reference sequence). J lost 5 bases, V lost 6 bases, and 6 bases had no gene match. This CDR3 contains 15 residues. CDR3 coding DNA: TGTGCCAGCAGGCCTAGCGGGGGGGCCTTAGATACGCAGTATTTT. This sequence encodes CASRPSGGALDTQYF.

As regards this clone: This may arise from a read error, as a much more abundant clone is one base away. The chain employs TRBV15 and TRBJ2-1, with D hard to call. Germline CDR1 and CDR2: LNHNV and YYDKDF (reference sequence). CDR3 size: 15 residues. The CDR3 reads CATSRPGSRNNAQFF. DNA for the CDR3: TGTGCCACCAGCAGACCGGGCTCGAGAAACAATGCGCAGTTCTTC.

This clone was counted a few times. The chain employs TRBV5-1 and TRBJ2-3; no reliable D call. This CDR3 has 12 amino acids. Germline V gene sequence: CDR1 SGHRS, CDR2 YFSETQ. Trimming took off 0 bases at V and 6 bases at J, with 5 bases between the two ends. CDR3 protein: CASSLGMDTQYF. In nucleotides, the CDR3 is TGCGCCAGCAGCTTGGGGATGGATACGCAGTATTTT.

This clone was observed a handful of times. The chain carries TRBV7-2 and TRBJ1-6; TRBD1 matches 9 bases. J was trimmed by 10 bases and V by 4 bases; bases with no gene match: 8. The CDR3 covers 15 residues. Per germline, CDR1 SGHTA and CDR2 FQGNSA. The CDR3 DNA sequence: TGTGCCAGCAGCTCCAAACAGGGGGCGAGCTCACCCCTCCACTTT. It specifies CASSSKQGASSPLHF. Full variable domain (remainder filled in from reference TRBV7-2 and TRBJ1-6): GAGVSQSPSNKVTEKGKDVELRCDPISGHTALYWYRQSLGQGLEFLIYFQGNSAPDKSGLPSDRFSAERTGGSVSTLTIQRTQQEDSAVYLCASSSKQGASSPLHFGNGTRLTVT.

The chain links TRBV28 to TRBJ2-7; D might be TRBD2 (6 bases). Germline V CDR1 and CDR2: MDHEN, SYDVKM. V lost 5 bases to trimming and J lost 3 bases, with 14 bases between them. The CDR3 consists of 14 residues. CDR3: CASSPLAEYYEQYF. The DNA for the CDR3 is TGTGCCAGCAGTCCCTTAGCGGAGTACTACGAGCAGTACTTC.

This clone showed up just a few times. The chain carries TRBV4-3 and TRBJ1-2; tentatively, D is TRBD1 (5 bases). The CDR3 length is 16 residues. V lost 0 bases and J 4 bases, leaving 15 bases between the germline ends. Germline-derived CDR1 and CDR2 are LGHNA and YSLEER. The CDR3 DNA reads TGCGCCAGCAGCCAAGATCCCGGCCTAAGGGGCTATGGCTACACCTTC. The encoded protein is CASSQDPGLRGYGYTF.

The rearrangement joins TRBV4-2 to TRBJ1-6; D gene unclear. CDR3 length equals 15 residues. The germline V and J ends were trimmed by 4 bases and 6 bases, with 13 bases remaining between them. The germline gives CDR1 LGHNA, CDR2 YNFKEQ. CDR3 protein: CASSPRHYTNSPLHF. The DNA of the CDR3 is TGTGCCAGCAGCCCCCGGCACTACACTAATTCACCCCTCCACTTT.

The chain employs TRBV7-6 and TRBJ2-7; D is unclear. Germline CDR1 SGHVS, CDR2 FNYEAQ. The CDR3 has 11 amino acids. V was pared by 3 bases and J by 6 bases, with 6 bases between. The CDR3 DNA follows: TGTGCCAGCAGCTTGGTCGGCGAGCAGTACTTC. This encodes CASSLVGEQYF.